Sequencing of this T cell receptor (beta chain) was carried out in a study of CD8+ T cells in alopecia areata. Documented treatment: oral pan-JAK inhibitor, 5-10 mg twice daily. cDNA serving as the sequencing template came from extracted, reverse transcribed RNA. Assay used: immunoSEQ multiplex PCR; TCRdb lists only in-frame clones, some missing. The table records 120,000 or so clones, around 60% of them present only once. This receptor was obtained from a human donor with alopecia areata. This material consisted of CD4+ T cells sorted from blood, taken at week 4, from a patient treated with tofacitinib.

In DNA, the CDR3 is TGCAGCGTTTATGAGTCGGGCTACACCTTC. It is translated as CSVYESGYTF. This chain connects TRBV29-1 to TRBJ1-2; D is unresolved. V shed 5 bases and J shed 8 bases, with 9 bases lying between them. From germline, CDR1 is SQVTM and CDR2 ANQGSEA. This CDR3 is 10 amino acids long.